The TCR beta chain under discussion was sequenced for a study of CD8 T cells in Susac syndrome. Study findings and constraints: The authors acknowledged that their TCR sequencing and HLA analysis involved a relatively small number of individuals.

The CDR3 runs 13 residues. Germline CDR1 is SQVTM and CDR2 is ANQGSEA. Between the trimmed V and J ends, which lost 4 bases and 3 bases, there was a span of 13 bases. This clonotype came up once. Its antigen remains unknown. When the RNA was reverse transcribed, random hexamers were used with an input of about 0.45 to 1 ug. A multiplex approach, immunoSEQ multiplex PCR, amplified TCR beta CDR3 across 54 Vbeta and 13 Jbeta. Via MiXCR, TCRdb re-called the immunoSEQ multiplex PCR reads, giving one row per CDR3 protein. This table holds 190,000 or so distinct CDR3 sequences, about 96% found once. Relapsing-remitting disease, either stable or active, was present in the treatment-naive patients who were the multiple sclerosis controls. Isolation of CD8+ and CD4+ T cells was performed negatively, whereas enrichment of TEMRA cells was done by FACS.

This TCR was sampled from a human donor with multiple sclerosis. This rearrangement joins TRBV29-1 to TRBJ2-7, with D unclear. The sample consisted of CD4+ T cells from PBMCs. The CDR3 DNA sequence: TGCAGCGTTGGAAAGGACCAATTCTACGAGCAGTACTTC. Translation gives CSVGKDQFYEQYF.